The 25 T cell receptor beta chains below come from one sample, sequenced in a study of identical twins' blood T cells (dated by TCRdb to 2012 to 2015). The library was obtained by 5' RACE. This sample was sequenced with an Illumina Genome Analyzer IIx. Using fastp trimming at Q25 and MiXCR clonotype assembly, TCRdb reanalyzed the public sequencing data and kept in-frame beta chains. Every CDR3 protein is listed once, alongside the most common genes and DNA of its rows. This sample gives 300,000 to 450,000 distinct CDR3 sequences in total; roughly 31% of them show up just once. In total, the top ten clones hold roughly 5.5% of the sample. Material for sequencing was PBMCs. These receptor sequences come from a woman aged 18 to 55 in good health.

This chain links TRBV7-2 with TRBJ1-4; 8 positions match TRBD1. This CDR3 region has 14 residues. Unmatched junction bases numbered 3, after V lost 2 bases and J lost 7 bases. CDR1 is SGHTA, CDR2 FQGNSA, per germline. The CDR3 here is CASSLQGAREKLFF. CDR3 sequence (DNA): TGTGCCAGCAGCTTACAGGGGGCTCGTGAAAAACTGTTTTTT.

V and J are TRBV20-1 and TRBJ2-5, with D tentatively TRBD2 (5 bases). CDR1 DFQATT and CDR2 SNEGSKA come from the germline V gene (reference sequence). The germline V and J ends were trimmed by 3 bases and 4 bases, with 9 bases remaining between them. The CDR3 runs to 12 residues. DNA for the CDR3: TGCAGTGCTAGTGAGGGTGGAGAGACCCAGTACTTC. As protein: CSASEGGETQYF.

The rearrangement uses TRBV29-1 and TRBJ2-7, with D possibly being TRBD1 (5 bases). The CDR3 is made up of 12 amino acids. V lost 4 bases and J 4 bases, leaving 11 bases between the germline ends. The germline V gene encodes CDR1 SQVTM and CDR2 ANQGSEA. The CDR3 is CSVVSRAYEQYF. The CDR3 nucleotides read TGCAGCGTTGTGTCCAGGGCTTACGAGCAGTACTTC.

This clonotype has a count of ten or more. The V call is TRBV20-1, the J call TRBJ2-4, with D uncertain. The length of the CDR3 is 10 residues. CDR1 and CDR2 from the germline V gene are DFQATT and SNEGSKA (reference sequence). V lost 4 bases to trimming and J lost 5 bases, with 3 bases between them. In DNA form, the CDR3 reads TGCAGTGCTACGGAAAACATTCAGTACTTC. Protein: CSATENIQYF.

The CDR3: CASSYLAGGPYEQFF. DNA of the CDR3: TGTGCCAGCAGTTACCTAGCGGGAGGGCCCTATGAGCAGTTCTTC. This chain connects TRBV2 to TRBJ2-1; 12 positions match TRBD2. V lost 5 bases to trimming and J lost 8 bases; unmatched junction nucleotides: 7. The CDR3 consists of 15 residues. Germline assignment: CDR1 SNHLY and CDR2 FYNNEI. Full variable domain (rest looked up from reference TRBV2 and TRBJ2-1): EPEVTQTPSHQVTQMGQEVILRCVPISNHLYFYWYRQILGQKVEFLVSFYNNEISEKSEIFDDQFSVERPDGSNFTLKIRSTKLEDSAMYFCASSYLAGGPYEQFFGPGTRLTVL.

At least ten counts were recorded for this clonotype. The chain carries TRBV6-2 or TRBV6-3 and TRBJ1-2; D gene ambiguous. CDR1 is MNHEY and CDR2 is SVGEGT in the germline V gene. V dropped 2 bases and J dropped 0 bases, with 13 bases sitting between them. The CDR3 length is 16 residues. CDR3 region: CASSYTALGANYGYTF. CDR3 DNA: TGTGCCAGCAGTTACACGGCGTTGGGAGCTAACTATGGCTACACCTTC.

The V gene is TRBV13, the J gene TRBJ1-1; tentative D call: TRBD1 (6 bases). CDR1 is PRHDT, CDR2 FYEKMQ, per germline (reference sequence). This CDR3 spans 18 amino acids. V shed 0 bases and J shed 1 base, with 18 bases lying between them. CDR3 bases: TGTGCCAGCAGCTTAGGTCGGTTTAGACAGGAGGAGAACACTGAAGCTTTCTTT. Residues: CASSLGRFRQEENTEAFF.

The V gene is TRBV27, the J gene TRBJ1-1, with D perhaps matching TRBD1 (5 bases). The CDR3 sequence is 13 residues long. Germline V gene data show CDR1 as MNHEY and CDR2 as SMNVEV (reference sequence). V was shortened by 4 bases and J by 10 bases, with 16 bases between the two germline ends. CDR3 sequence reads: CASSSPGNPLAFF. CDR3 in DNA: TGTGCCAGCAGTTCCCCAGGGAACCCTCTAGCTTTCTTT.

A few counts support this clonotype. The V gene is TRBV6-1, the J gene TRBJ2-3; 12 bases fit TRBD2. This CDR3 comprises 16 residues. The J segment lost 9 bases and the V segment lost 2 bases, leaving 9 bases of the junction unmatched. Germline assignment: CDR1 MNHNS and CDR2 SASEGT. CDR3 DNA sequence: TGTGCCAGCAGTGAAACTAGCGGGGGGCCCGGGTTAACGCAGTATTTT. Translating gives CASSETSGGPGLTQYF.

This clonotype was observed a few times. The chain combines TRBV12-3 or TRBV12-4 with TRBJ2-6; 7 positions agree with TRBD2. Trimming cost V 3 bases and J 2 bases; bases outside gene matches: 4. This CDR3 comprises 16 residues. The CDR3 loop reads CASSLVAGAGANVLTF. DNA of the CDR3: TGTGCCAGCAGTTTGGTCGCGGGAGCTGGGGCCAACGTCCTGACTTTC.

V gene TRBV29-1 combines with J gene TRBJ2-3; D call uncertain. Trimming stripped 4 bases from V and 2 bases from J, with 10 bases between. The CDR3 runs 13 residues. Germline V gene sequence: CDR1 SQVTM, CDR2 ANQGSEA. Here the CDR3 reads CSVVTGLTDTQYF. The DNA of the CDR3 is TGCAGCGTTGTAACCGGGCTCACAGATACGCAGTATTTT.

This sequence joins TRBV7-2 and TRBJ2-2; D call uncertain. The CDR3 covers 15 residues. Per the germline V gene, CDR1 is SGHTA and CDR2 is FQGNSA. V was shortened by 3 bases and J by 4 bases, with 12 bases between the two germline ends. CDR3 amino acids: CASSFSPAGTGELFF. The CDR3 nucleotides are TGTGCCAGCAGCTTTTCGCCGGCAGGCACCGGGGAGCTGTTTTTT.

The V gene is TRBV20-1, the J gene TRBJ2-7; 7 nucleotides match TRBD1. Looked up from germline, CDR1 is DFQATT and CDR2 is SNEGSKA (reference sequence). The ends lost 3 bases at V and 6 bases at J; junction bases unmatched: 5. This CDR3 is built from 12 residues. CDR3 region: CSARRTGAEQYF. In DNA, the CDR3 is TGCAGTGCTAGGAGAACAGGGGCCGAGCAGTACTTC.

In the case of this clonotype: The junction departs from the called germline gene at one end, perhaps through a read error. The chain employs TRBV5-4 and TRBJ1-4; perhaps TRBD1 as D (5 bases). Germline CDR1 reads SGHNT; CDR2 reads YYREEE (reference sequence). This CDR3 comprises 17 residues. CDR3 loop: CASSLTGLGSTNEKLFF. DNA for the CDR3: TGCGCCAGCAGCTTAACGGGACTCGGTTCAACTAATGAAAAACTGTTTTTT.

This clonotype was counted a few times. The genes are TRBV20-1 and TRBJ2-1; no clear D gene. Trimming shortened V by 5 bases and J by 5 bases, and 4 bases separated the two germline ends. This CDR3 contains 10 residues. CDR1 and CDR2 from the germline V gene are DFQATT and SNEGSKA (reference sequence). CDR3 in amino acids: CSAYNNEQFF. The CDR3 DNA is TGCAGTGCTTACAACAATGAGCAGTTCTTC.

A few counts support this clonotype. The V gene is TRBV20-1, the J gene TRBJ2-1, with 11 bases fitting TRBD1. The CDR3 consists of 19 residues. Germline V lookup: CDR1 DFQATT, CDR2 SNEGSKA (reference sequence). J was trimmed by 3 bases and V by 1 base; bases with no gene match: 14. The CDR3 sequence is CSARVRTGGRLVGYNEQFF. DNA for the CDR3: TGCAGTGCTAGAGTCCGGACAGGGGGCAGACTAGTAGGCTACAATGAGCAGTTCTTC.

This chain connects TRBV29-1 to TRBJ2-1, with D possibly matching TRBD1 (6 bases). The CDR3 runs 14 residues. Trimming took off 0 bases at V and 4 bases at J, with 10 bases between the two ends. Germline V CDR1 and CDR2: SQVTM, ANQGSEA. The CDR3: CSVEDRGRYNEQFF. CDR3 DNA: TGCAGCGTTGAAGACAGGGGTAGATACAATGAGCAGTTCTTC.

In this sample, this clonotype turned up a few times. The chain employs TRBV12-5 and TRBJ2-1; D is unresolved. This CDR3 has 11 residues. V was pared by 0 bases and J by 10 bases, with 4 bases between. CDR1 is LGHNT and CDR2 is FRNRAP in the germline V gene. CDR3 sequence reads: CASGLVAEQFF. The CDR3 region has the DNA TGTGCTAGTGGTTTGGTGGCGGAGCAGTTCTTC.

The sample holds one count of this clonotype. At one boundary the junction diverges from the germline segment, which might be a read error. V gene TRBV20-1 combines with J gene TRBJ2-7; no definite D call. This CDR3 is built from 12 residues. Per germline, CDR1 DFQATT and CDR2 SNEGSKA (reference sequence). The CDR3 region has the DNA TGCAGTGCTGTTAGGAGCTCCTACGAGCAGTGCTTC. Amino acid sequence: CSAVRSSYEQCF.

This clonotype has just a few counts. The CDR3 region is CASGDRVYEQFF. In DNA, the CDR3 is TGTGCCAGCGGCGACAGGGTTTACGAGCAGTTCTTC. This chain joins TRBV6-5 and TRBJ2-1; TRBD1 aligns across 7 bases. This CDR3 is built from 12 residues. Germline V gene data show CDR1 as MNHEY and CDR2 as SVGAGI. The V gene end was trimmed by 8 bases and the J gene end by 10 bases; junction bases not matched to a gene: 8.

This clonotype was counted a few times. This chain uses TRBV27 with TRBJ1-1; a weak D match, TRBD1 (5 bases). The germline gives CDR1 MNHEY, CDR2 SMNVEV (reference sequence). The CDR3 runs to 14 residues. Between the trimmed V and J ends, which lost 0 bases and 4 bases, there was a span of 9 bases. CDR3 bases: TGTGCCAGCAGTTTATCCCGTAGGGGCACTGAAGCTTTCTTT. Residues: CASSLSRRGTEAFF.

This clonotype was seen repeatedly, ten times or more. The rearrangement joins TRBV4-3 to TRBJ1-1; no clear D gene. The CDR3 has 13 amino acids. CDR1 and CDR2 (germline): LGHNA, YSLEER. Trimming stripped 2 bases from V and 3 bases from J, with 7 bases between. In DNA, the CDR3 is TGCGCCAGCAGCCAACTCCGGGACACTGAAGCTTTCTTT. Protein: CASSQLRDTEAFF.

This clonotype was picked up a small number of times. The V gene is TRBV3-1, the J gene TRBJ1-6, with D hard to call. Germline V gene sequence: CDR1 LGHDT, CDR2 YNNKEL (reference sequence). There are 15 residues in the CDR3. V was clipped by 0 bases and J by 5 bases, with 8 bases between them. The CDR3 is CASSQEHGNNSPLHF. The CDR3 region has the DNA TGTGCCAGCAGCCAAGAACACGGAAATAATTCACCCCTCCACTTT.

The chain recombines TRBV7-6 with TRBJ1-3; the match to TRBD1 covers 7 bases. The ends lost 1 base at V and 8 bases at J; junction bases unmatched: 8. Germline V gene lookup returns CDR1 SGHVS and CDR2 FNYEAQ. This CDR3 comprises 15 residues. The CDR3 sequence: CASSLGTGRGDTIYF. CDR3 DNA: TGTGCCAGCAGCTTAGGGACAGGTCGCGGGGACACCATATATTTT. The full variable domain, rest sourced from reference TRBV7-6 and TRBJ1-3, is GAGVSQSPRYKVTKRGQDVALRCDPISGHVSLYWYRQALGQGPEFLTYFNYEAQQDKSGLPNDRFSAERPEGSISTLTIQRTEQRDSAMYRCASSLGTGRGDTIYFGEGSWLTVV.

The rearrangement links TRBV5-1 to TRBJ2-1, with TRBD2 as a possible D gene (5 bases). The CDR3 is 14 amino acids. The V end was cut by 2 bases, the J end by 4 bases, with 10 bases between. The V gene's germline CDR1 is SGHRS and CDR2 YFSETQ. CDR3 region: CASSLTGGYNEQFF. The DNA for the CDR3 is TGCGCCAGCAGCTTAACTGGCGGGTACAATGAGCAGTTCTTC. Filled out from reference TRBV5-1 and TRBJ2-1, the complete variable domain reads KAGVTQTPRYLIKTRGQQVTLSCSPISGHRSVSWYQQTPGQGLQFLFEYFSETQRNKGNFPGRFSGRQFSNSRSEMNVSTLELGDSALYLCASSLTGGYNEQFFGPGTRLTVL.